These 25 T cell receptor beta chains were sequenced from one sample in a study of T-cell reconstitution after alpha-beta-depleted transplantation in children. This sample's TCRbeta library carried unique molecular identifier barcodes. TCRdb reprocessed the PCR reads with MiXCR, giving one entry per CDR3 protein. Of 100,000 or so distinct CDR3 sequences in the sample, under 7% were seen once. The material sequenced was PBMCs, mostly from graft donor cells, taken 60 days after TCRalphabeta/CD19-depleted stem cell transplant. These receptors originate from a female patient aged 2-9 years who had a stem cell transplant for Fanconi anemia, so the T cells may come from the graft donor.

The sample holds many counts of this clonotype. V and J are TRBV27 and TRBJ2-7; D is perhaps TRBD1 or TRBD2 (5 bases each). This CDR3 has 16 residues. Germline CDR1 is MNHEY and CDR2 is SMNVEV (reference sequence). The V gene lost 5 bases and the J gene lost 3 bases, with 20 bases spanning the gap. CDR3: CASSPRDPYRLYEQYF. CDR3 sequence (DNA): TGTGCCAGCAGTCCCCGGGACCCTTACCGGCTCTACGAGCAGTACTTC.

The chain couples TRBV28 to TRBJ2-1; possibly TRBD2 for D (6 bases). The germline gives CDR1 MDHEN, CDR2 SYDVKM. This CDR3 is 16 amino acids long. The V end was cut by 1 base, the J end by 0 bases, with 10 bases between. The CDR3 sequence is CASSLLVGSSYNEQFF. DNA of the CDR3: TGTGCCAGCAGTTTATTAGTCGGGAGCTCCTACAATGAGCAGTTCTTC.

This clonotype came up many times. The chain couples TRBV12-3 or TRBV12-4 to TRBJ2-2, with D possibly TRBD1 on 5 matching bases. The CDR3 has 14 residues. Trimming removed 6 bases from V and 1 base from J, with 9 bases in between. CDR3 coding DNA: TGTGCCAGCAGACCCGGACAGAACACCGGGGAGCTGTTTTTT. It encodes CASRPGQNTGELFF.

At least ten counts were recorded for this clonotype. CDR3 residues: CATARRNEQFF. CDR3 sequence (DNA): TGCGCCACCGCGAGAAGGAATGAGCAGTTCTTC. The chain couples TRBV10-1 to TRBJ2-1; the D is unclear. The V gene lost 10 bases and the J gene lost 7 bases, with 11 bases spanning the gap. Germline CDR1 is WNHNN and CDR2 is SYGVQD (reference sequence). CDR3 length equals 11 residues.

This clonotype was seen at least ten times. This chain uses TRBV5-1 with TRBJ2-7, with 8 nucleotides matching TRBD1. Germline assignment: CDR1 SGHRS and CDR2 YFSETQ. Losses at the gene ends were 4 bases for V and 8 bases for J; bases not matched to a gene: 5. The CDR3 is made up of 12 amino acids. CDR3 in amino acids: CASSRTGSQQYF. CDR3 bases: TGCGCCAGCAGCAGGACAGGGAGTCAGCAGTACTTC.

This clonotype showed up just a few times. The chain has TRBV18 and TRBJ2-1; 10 positions agree with TRBD2. CDR1 KGHSH and CDR2 LQKENI come from the germline V gene. V lost 3 bases, J lost 4 bases, and 3 bases stayed unmatched. The CDR3 is 15 amino acids. CDR3 in amino acids: CASSPGLARYNEQFF. For the CDR3, the DNA is TGTGCCAGCTCACCGGGACTAGCGCGGTACAATGAGCAGTTCTTC.

This clonotype occurred many times. The chain joins TRBV5-1 to TRBJ2-2, with 9 bases matching TRBD1. The V segment lost 4 bases and the J segment 6 bases; nucleotides outside the gene matches: 4. The CDR3 spans 14 residues. CDR1 and CDR2 (germline): SGHRS, YFSETQ. As DNA, the CDR3 is TGCGCCAGCAGCCCGGGACAGGGTCCCGGGGAGCTGTTTTTT. The encoded protein is CASSPGQGPGELFF.

There are many counts of this clonotype. J is TRBJ2-3 and V is TRBV27; TRBD2 is a possible D gene (5 bases). This CDR3 comprises 13 residues. Germline CDR1 reads MNHEY; CDR2 reads SMNVEV (reference sequence). The V gene lost 4 bases and the J gene lost 5 bases, with 10 bases spanning the gap. The chain's CDR3 is CASSSQRGDTQYF. The CDR3 bases are TGTGCCAGCAGTTCCCAACGGGGAGATACGCAGTATTTT.

The J gene is TRBJ2-1, the V gene TRBV6-1; 12 bases line up with TRBD2. CDR1 and CDR2 (germline): MNHNS, SASEGT. V lost 3 bases, J lost 4 bases, and 4 bases stayed unmatched. CDR3 length: 16 residues. The CDR3 sequence is CASSEVLAGGYNEQFF. As DNA, the CDR3 is TGTGCCAGCAGTGAGGTGCTAGCGGGGGGGTACAATGAGCAGTTCTTC.

In this sample, this clonotype turned up a few times. The CDR3 is CSASVPSGSIDEQFF. Written as DNA, the CDR3 is TGCAGTGCTAGTGTTCCTAGCGGGAGTATCGATGAGCAGTTCTTC. The chain uses TRBV20-1 and TRBJ2-1, with 10 bases matching TRBD2. Losses at the gene ends were 3 bases for V and 8 bases for J; bases not matched to a gene: 10. Germline CDR1 is DFQATT and CDR2 is SNEGSKA (reference sequence). The CDR3 has 15 amino acids.

This clonotype was recorded at least ten times. CDR3 residues: CASSPQSSGSSTDTQYF. In DNA form, the CDR3 reads TGTGCCAGCTCACCACAGTCAAGCGGCTCTAGCACAGATACGCAGTATTTT. This rearrangement joins TRBV18 to TRBJ2-3; D possibly corresponds to TRBD2 (5 bases). V lost 1 base and J lost 0, with 14 bases in between. This CDR3 comprises 17 residues. Per germline, CDR1 KGHSH and CDR2 LQKENI.

This chain connects TRBV27 to TRBJ1-1, with 7 bases matching TRBD1. CDR3 size: 13 residues. Germline V gives CDR1 MNHEY, CDR2 SMNVEV (reference sequence). The junction had 7 bases not matched to a gene; V was cut back by 7 bases and J by 5 bases. CDR3 DNA: TGTGCCAGCACAACTACAGGGGCGACTGAAGCTTTCTTT. Residues: CASTTTGATEAFF.

This clonotype was counted many times. The V gene is TRBV29-1, the J gene TRBJ2-1, with 9 positions matching TRBD2. This CDR3 has 14 amino acids. After removal of 6 bases from V and 6 bases from J, the junction contained 9 bases not matched to a gene. Germline-derived CDR1 and CDR2 are SQVTM and ANQGSEA. CDR3 protein: CSVVRLAEINEQFF. Written as DNA, the CDR3 is TGCAGCGTCGTTAGACTAGCGGAAATCAATGAGCAGTTCTTC.

This clonotype was found many times. The chain joins TRBV6-5 to TRBJ2-7; D not resolved. This CDR3 is 15 amino acids long. With 0 bases removed from V and 0 bases from J, the gap between germline ends came to 9 bases. Germline lookup yields CDR1 MNHEY and CDR2 SVGAGI. CDR3: CASSYSRFSSYEQYF. The CDR3 DNA follows: TGTGCCAGCAGTTACTCTAGGTTTAGCTCCTACGAGCAGTACTTC.

This clonotype was detected ten times or more. The rearrangement joins TRBV20-1 to TRBJ2-3; D call uncertain. The CDR3 contains 13 residues. The germline V gene has CDR1 DFQATT and CDR2 SNEGSKA (reference sequence). The V and J ends lost 1 base and 4 bases respectively, with 9 bases between them. The CDR3 nucleotides read TGCAGTGCTAGAGTCCCTGGCGCAGATACGCAGTATTTT. Amino acids: CSARVPGADTQYF.

The chain combines TRBV6-5 with TRBJ1-5; D gene uncertain. The V gene's germline CDR1 is MNHEY and CDR2 SVGAGI. Trimming removed 0 bases from V and 3 bases from J, with 9 bases in between. This CDR3 is built from 15 residues. CDR3 in DNA: TGTGCCAGCAGTTACTCCAGGCCCTCCAATCAGCCCCAGCATTTT. It yields the protein CASSYSRPSNQPQHF.

The chain combines TRBV18 with TRBJ1-2; a weak D match, TRBD1 (6 bases). Germline V gene lookup returns CDR1 KGHSH and CDR2 LQKENI. V was pared by 1 base and J by 4 bases, with 16 bases between. This CDR3 region has 16 residues. The CDR3 loop is CASSPLGDTSRYGYTF. The CDR3 DNA sequence: TGTGCCAGCTCACCACTTGGGGACACTTCGCGCTATGGCTACACCTTC.

This clonotype was recorded many times. V and J are TRBV24-1 and TRBJ1-2; a weak D match, TRBD1 (5 bases). There are 14 residues in the CDR3. CDR1 is KGHDR and CDR2 is SFDVKD in the germline V gene. V shed 7 bases and J shed 2 bases, with 13 bases lying between them. The CDR3 loop is CATSPGGTNYGYTF. CDR3 nucleotides: TGTGCCACCAGCCCTGGGGGGACCAACTATGGCTACACCTTC.

This clonotype was detected a few times. The chain is built from TRBV7-2 and TRBJ2-1; D possibly uses TRBD1 or TRBD2 (5 bases each). V was clipped by 5 bases and J by 7 bases, with 24 bases between them. The CDR3 is 17 amino acids. Germline values: CDR1 SGHTA, CDR2 FQGNSA. DNA of the CDR3: TGTGCCAGCAGCCCTAGTAGGGACCGGTACCGTGGGAATGAGCAGTTCTTC. Protein: CASSPSRDRYRGNEQFF. The entire variable domain, with the rest obtained from reference TRBV7-2 and TRBJ2-1, is as follows: GAGVSQSPSNKVTEKGKDVELRCDPISGHTALYWYRQSLGQGLEFLIYFQGNSAPDKSGLPSDRFSAERTGGSVSTLTIQRTQQEDSAVYLCASSPSRDRYRGNEQFFGPGTRLTVL.

This clonotype was seen many times. One end of the junction fails to match germline, which may point to a read error. The chain uses TRBV5-1 and TRBJ2-3, with D perhaps given as TRBD1 or TRBD2 (5 bases each). The CDR3 has 12 amino acids. Germline lookup yields CDR1 SGHRS and CDR2 YFSETQ. For the CDR3, the DNA is TGCGCCAGCAGCTTGTTGCCGGGACGGACGAATTTT. Its translation is CASSLLPGRTNF.

The J gene is TRBJ2-5, the V gene TRBV20-1; D might be TRBD1 (5 bases). The V end was cut by 3 bases, the J end by 5 bases, with 13 bases between. The germline V gene encodes CDR1 DFQATT and CDR2 SNEGSKA (reference sequence). The CDR3 consists of 13 residues. The CDR3 loop is CSASQGFGETQYF. CDR3 in DNA: TGCAGTGCTAGTCAGGGTTTCGGGGAGACCCAGTACTTC.

The chain carries TRBV5-1 and TRBJ2-5; 9 bases agree with TRBD2. The CDR3 runs to 16 residues. The germline CDR1 and CDR2 sequences are SGHRS and YFSETQ. The junction had 5 bases not matched to a gene; V was cut back by 0 bases and J by 2 bases. The CDR3 DNA is TGCGCCAGCAGCTTGGATCCGCGGGGGGGACAAGAGACCCAGTACTTC. It translates to CASSLDPRGGQETQYF.

This clonotype was observed many times. The rearrangement links TRBV12-3 or TRBV12-4 to TRBJ2-5; TRBD2 is a possible D gene (5 bases). This CDR3 contains 14 residues. V lost 2 bases and J lost 3, with 10 bases in between. The chain's CDR3 is CASSLTAGKETQYF. Here the CDR3 DNA reads TGTGCCAGCAGTTTAACCGCGGGTAAAGAGACCCAGTACTTC.

This clonotype was counted at least ten times. The chain couples TRBV11-2 to TRBJ2-3; D is unclear. The ends were cut back, 0 bases at V and 2 bases at J, with 12 bases in the middle. Germline V gives CDR1 SGHAT, CDR2 FQNNGV. CDR3 length: 16 residues. The CDR3 nucleotides read TGTGCCAGCAGCTTAGATCTTCTAGTTTTCACAGATACGCAGTATTTT. As protein: CASSLDLLVFTDTQYF. Full variable domain (remainder filled in from reference TRBV11-2 and TRBJ2-3): EAGVAQSPRYKIIEKRQSVAFWCNPISGHATLYWYQQILGQGPKLLIQFQNNGVVDDSQLPKDRFSAERLKGVDSTLKIQPAKLEDSAVYLCASSLDLLVFTDTQYFGPGTRLTVL.

This clonotype came up many times. V gene TRBV12-3 or TRBV12-4 combines with J gene TRBJ2-1; D could derive from TRBD1 or TRBD2 (5 bases each). V was cut by 7 bases and J by 1 base, with 14 bases left in between. The CDR3 runs to 15 residues. The CDR3 nucleotides read TGTGCCAGCAACCCCCGGGGCGATTCCTACAATGAGCAGTTCTTC. Translation gives CASNPRGDSYNEQFF.